This T cell receptor beta chain was sequenced during a study of T cell responses to AZD1222 COVID-19 vaccine. Broader study findings: Spike-specific TCR depth and breadth grew after two AZD1222 doses. Within unmutated variant regions lay the reported targets of nearly half of spike-specific TCRs.

On this clone: Its antigen is unidentified.

Assay: immunoSEQ multiplex PCR; the TCRdb copy retains only in-frame clones and omits some. The sample includes about 56,000 clones, roughly 85% of them seen just once. This CDR3 has 18 residues. Germline V gene sequence: CDR1 SGHTA, CDR2 FQGNSA. Germline trimming cut 4 bases from V and 2 bases from J; bases unmatched to any gene: 13. Specimen: peripheral blood, collected on day 0 of AZD1222 vaccination. V gene TRBV7-2 combines with J gene TRBJ2-3; 9 nucleotides line up with TRBD1. The sequence came from an adult in good health. The CDR3 region is CASSSIGRTGVTTDTQYF. CDR3 in DNA: TGTGCCAGCAGCTCTATAGGGAGGACAGGGGTGACCACAGATACGCAGTATTTT.